The 26 T cell receptor beta chains reported below all come from one sample, sequenced in a study of blood T cell repertoires in COVID-19. The assay was immunoSEQ multiplex PCR, and TCRdb's table has in-frame clones only and misses some. The data hold under 150,000 clones, with roughly 89% observed a single time. The sequencing input was peripheral blood. Source of these receptors: a woman aged 40 to 50 with acute or convalescent COVID-19.

The rearrangement joins TRBV29-1 to TRBJ2-1; 7 bases agree with TRBD2. The germline V gene has CDR1 SQVTM and CDR2 ANQGSEA. The CDR3 has 12 residues. V dropped 4 bases and J dropped 7; count of bases not matched to a gene: 4. CDR3 protein: CSVVAGRNEQFF. The CDR3 nucleotides read TGCAGCGTTGTGGCCGGGAGGAATGAGCAGTTCTTC.

The chain joins TRBV18 to TRBJ1-4, with D possibly being TRBD1 (5 bases). Trimming pared 3 bases from V and 8 bases from J, leaving 13 bases between. Germline lookup yields CDR1 KGHSH and CDR2 LQKENI. The CDR3 has 14 amino acids. CDR3 DNA sequence: TGTGCCAGCTCACCGGGCAGGGCCGTAGAAAAACTGTTTTTT. Amino acids: CASSPGRAVEKLFF.

This clone was recorded once. The chain combines TRBV19 with TRBJ1-5; D perhaps matches TRBD1 (5 bases). Trimming pared 2 bases from V and 6 bases from J, leaving 14 bases between. CDR1 is LNHDA and CDR2 is SQIVND in the germline V gene (reference sequence). CDR3 length: 15 amino acids. The CDR3 DNA is TGTGCCAGTAGTATAACCAGGGTAGACGGTCAGCCCCAGCATTTT. This codes for CASSITRVDGQPQHF.

The table lists this clone with a count of one. V and J are TRBV19 and TRBJ2-3; 7 bases fit TRBD2. Germline V gene data show CDR1 as LNHDA and CDR2 as SQIVND (reference sequence). Germline trimming cut 5 bases from V and 6 bases from J; bases unmatched to any gene: 8. The CDR3 runs to 14 residues. CDR3 DNA: TGTGCCAGTAGTCTGGGGGGGGTGCTGGATACGCAGTATTTT. Translating it yields CASSLGGVLDTQYF.

This clone has just a few counts. This chain links TRBV30 with TRBJ1-6, with D perhaps matching TRBD1 (6 bases). The CDR3 consists of 18 residues. V lost 0 bases and J 3 bases, leaving 18 bases between the germline ends. Germline lookup yields CDR1 GTSNPN and CDR2 SVGIG (reference sequence). CDR3: CAWSVPLTGNRYNSPLHF. The CDR3 coding sequence is TGTGCCTGGAGTGTCCCCCTAACAGGGAACCGCTATAATTCACCCCTCCACTTT.

The rearrangement uses TRBV28 and TRBJ1-1; 8 nucleotides align to TRBD1. The CDR3 spans 16 residues. V shed 4 bases and J 0 bases; nucleotides not matched to a gene: 7. CDR1 MDHEN and CDR2 SYDVKM come from the germline V gene. CDR3 protein: CASSSIQGGLNTEAFF. The CDR3 nucleotides are TGTGCCAGCAGTTCCATACAGGGGGGCCTGAACACTGAAGCTTTCTTT.

V is TRBV27 and J is TRBJ2-3; TRBD2 matches at 7 bases. Germline lookup yields CDR1 MNHEY and CDR2 SMNVEV (reference sequence). This CDR3 region has 13 residues. The ends lost 9 bases at V and 1 base at J; junction bases unmatched: 4. CDR3 loop: CASRDYGTDTQYF. CDR3 nucleotide sequence: TGTGCCAGTCGGGACTATGGCACAGATACGCAGTATTTT.

This clone was counted once. The V call is TRBV2, the J call TRBJ2-5; 8 nucleotides align to TRBD2. V dropped 4 bases and J dropped 2; count of bases not matched to a gene: 6. The length of the CDR3 is 15 residues. CDR1 is SNHLY and CDR2 is FYNNEI in the germline V gene. CDR3 region: CASSGVAGFQETQYF. CDR3 bases: TGTGCCAGCAGTGGAGTAGCGGGATTTCAAGAGACCCAGTACTTC.

Here the CDR3 DNA reads TGTGCCATCAGTGAGTCGCCCAGGATGGGCTATGGCTACACCTTC. Its protein product is CAISESPRMGYGYTF. V and J are TRBV10-3 and TRBJ1-2; D gene unclear. Per the germline V gene, CDR1 is ENHRY and CDR2 is SYGVKD. Trimming left V 0 bases short and J 4 bases short, with 12 bases between. The CDR3 is made up of 15 amino acids.

The rearrangement joins TRBV7-8 to TRBJ2-7; 7 bases line up with TRBD2. The CDR3 consists of 14 residues. Per germline, CDR1 SGHVS and CDR2 FQNEAQ. J was trimmed by 3 bases and V by 3 bases; bases with no gene match: 5. This CDR3 is CASSFGRTLYEQYF. The CDR3 coding sequence is TGTGCCAGCAGCTTCGGGAGGACCCTCTACGAGCAGTACTTC.

The J gene is TRBJ1-1, the V gene TRBV19, with D perhaps TRBD1 (6 bases). The ends were cut back, 4 bases at V and 1 base at J, with 7 bases in the middle. Looked up from germline, CDR1 is LNHDA and CDR2 is SQIVND (reference sequence). The CDR3 runs 13 residues. The CDR3 DNA sequence: TGTGCCAGTAGTAGGGGACAGAACACTGAAGCTTTCTTT. This translates into CASSRGQNTEAFF.

The V gene is TRBV28, the J gene TRBJ2-1; D gene ambiguous. Trimming removed 1 base at V and 9 bases at J, with 7 bases between. Per germline, CDR1 MDHEN and CDR2 SYDVKM. CDR3 length equals 12 residues. Here the CDR3 reads CASSLYIREQFF. The DNA of the CDR3 is TGTGCCAGCAGTTTATATATCCGTGAGCAGTTCTTC.

This clone is a singleton in its sample. The chain combines TRBV2 with TRBJ2-4; D is possibly TRBD2 (6 bases). CDR1 and CDR2 from the germline V gene are SNHLY and FYNNEI. The V end lost 5 bases, the J end lost 5 bases, and 16 bases lay between the germline ends. The CDR3 contains 15 residues. CDR3 sequence: CASSWAPWGENIQYF. The CDR3 region has the DNA TGTGCCAGCAGTTGGGCCCCCTGGGGGGAAAACATTCAGTACTTC. Supplemented by reference TRBV2 and TRBJ2-4, the full variable domain reads EPEVTQTPSHQVTQMGQEVILRCVPISNHLYFYWYRQILGQKVEFLVSFYNNEISEKSEIFDDQFSVERPDGSNFTLKIRSTKLEDSAMYFCASSWAPWGENIQYFGAGTRLSVL.

J is TRBJ2-3 and V is TRBV5-1; 9 bases agree with TRBD2. The V gene's germline CDR1 is SGHRS and CDR2 YFSETQ. V shed 1 base, J shed 0 bases, and the junction held 6 bases outside the gene matches. This CDR3 contains 17 residues. The CDR3: CASSLRPSGVSTDTQYF. DNA for the CDR3: TGCGCCAGCAGCTTGAGGCCTAGCGGGGTCAGCACAGATACGCAGTATTTT.

The chain employs TRBV7-9 and TRBJ2-6; 12 nucleotides match TRBD1. J lost 2 bases, V lost 5 bases, and 7 bases had no gene match. CDR3 length: 18 amino acids. CDR1 is SEHNR and CDR2 is FQNEAQ in the germline V gene (reference sequence). CDR3 loop: CASSPGDRGRTGANVLTF. DNA for the CDR3: TGTGCCAGCAGCCCTGGGGACAGGGGGCGCACTGGGGCCAACGTCCTGACTTTC.

This chain's CDR3 is CASSFRDRQGNEQFF. Written as DNA, the CDR3 is TGTGCCAGCTCATTTCGGGACAGACAGGGCAATGAGCAGTTCTTC. V usage is TRBV18 and J usage is TRBJ2-1; 7 bases are shared with TRBD1. Germline CDR1 KGHSH, CDR2 LQKENI. Trimming removed 5 bases from V and 6 bases from J; junction bases left unmatched: 10. CDR3 length equals 15 residues.

The genes are TRBV7-8 and TRBJ1-2; 10 bases align to TRBD1. Germline CDR1 is SGHVS and CDR2 is FQNEAQ. Trimming removed 2 bases from V and 10 bases from J; junction bases left unmatched: 4. The CDR3 has 13 amino acids. The CDR3 loop is CASSLRQGANYTF. The CDR3 DNA follows: TGTGCCAGCAGCTTACGACAGGGGGCGAACTACACCTTC.

The gene calls are TRBV6-5 and TRBJ1-1; D gene ambiguous. CDR1 and CDR2 (germline): MNHEY, SVGAGI. There are 12 residues in the CDR3. Trimming removed 10 bases from V and 5 bases from J, with 14 bases in between. The CDR3 spells CATSRRGTEAFF. The DNA for the CDR3 is TGTGCCACCTCCCGGCGGGGAACTGAAGCTTTCTTT.

The CDR3 DNA follows: TGTGCCAGCAGACCGTGGGGGGGGCGGGTGAACACTGAAGCTTTCTTT. It translates to CASRPWGGRVNTEAFF. The V call is TRBV27, the J call TRBJ1-1; a possible D gene is TRBD1 (6 bases). The CDR3 contains 16 residues. CDR1 is MNHEY, CDR2 SMNVEV, per germline (reference sequence). V lost 6 bases and J lost 0, with 17 bases in between.

This chain uses TRBV27 with TRBJ1-6; D is uncertain. This CDR3 region has 15 residues. Germline V lookup: CDR1 MNHEY, CDR2 SMNVEV (reference sequence). V lost 7 bases to trimming and J lost 10 bases, with 20 bases between them. This CDR3 is CASTPGGSIGSPLHF. The CDR3 region has the DNA TGTGCCAGCACCCCAGGAGGAAGCATCGGGTCACCCCTCCACTTT.

A few counts support this clone. The chain links TRBV28 to TRBJ2-7; TRBD1 is a possible D gene (6 bases). V was cut by 10 bases and J by 0 bases, with 16 bases left in between. Looked up from germline, CDR1 is MDHEN and CDR2 is SYDVKM. There are 14 residues in the CDR3. The CDR3 DNA follows: TGTGCCACCAAGGTCTTCAGGGGCTCCTACGAGCAGTACTTC. Translating it yields CATKVFRGSYEQYF.

The chain is built from TRBV5-1 and TRBJ2-5; the D is unclear. There are 13 residues in the CDR3. Per germline, CDR1 SGHRS and CDR2 YFSETQ. The V gene lost 0 bases and the J gene lost 2 bases, with 5 bases spanning the gap. CDR3 coding DNA: TGCGCCAGCAGCTTGGTCCCTCAAGAGACCCAGTACTTC. Its protein is CASSLVPQETQYF.

The chain combines TRBV7-9 with TRBJ2-7; D is undetermined. The V gene's germline CDR1 is SEHNR and CDR2 FQNEAQ (reference sequence). Trimming removed 2 bases from V and 4 bases from J, with 15 bases in between. The CDR3 totals 15 residues. CDR3 DNA sequence: TGTGCCAGCAGCTTATTCCTGGGCGCGTCTTACGAGCAGTACTTC. This translates into CASSLFLGASYEQYF. The full variable domain, completed using reference TRBV7-9 and TRBJ2-7, is DTGVSQNPRHKITKRGQNVTFRCDPISEHNRLYWYRQTLGQGPEFLTYFQNEAQLEKSRLLSDRFSAERPKGSFSTLEIQRTEQGDSAMYLCASSLFLGASYEQYFGPGTRLTVT.

V usage is TRBV18 and J usage is TRBJ2-7; D is unclear. The CDR3 contains 14 residues. The ends were cut back, 3 bases at V and 0 bases at J, with 9 bases in the middle. Germline CDR1 reads KGHSH; CDR2 reads LQKENI. DNA of the CDR3: TGTGCCAGCTCACCTACGAGAGACTCCTACGAGCAGTACTTC. This translates into CASSPTRDSYEQYF.

This clone was recorded only once. The chain recombines TRBV6-2 or TRBV6-3 with TRBJ1-4; TRBD1 matches at 7 bases. Per germline, CDR1 MNHEY and CDR2 SVGEGT. This CDR3 region has 17 residues. Unmatched junction bases numbered 6, after V lost 2 bases and J lost 0 bases. This chain's CDR3 is CASSYGTDISTNEKLFF. For the CDR3, the DNA is TGTGCCAGCAGTTACGGGACAGACATTTCAACTAATGAAAAACTGTTTTTT.

The table lists this clone with a few counts. The rearrangement links TRBV19 to TRBJ1-2; TRBD1 aligns across 9 bases. Germline V gene sequence: CDR1 LNHDA, CDR2 SQIVND (reference sequence). V was pared by 2 bases and J by 8 bases, with 6 bases of the junction left unmatched. The CDR3 is 14 residues long. CDR3 in DNA: TGTGCCAGTAGTATACCGGGTACAGGGGGCGGCTACACCTTC. Translating gives CASSIPGTGGGYTF.